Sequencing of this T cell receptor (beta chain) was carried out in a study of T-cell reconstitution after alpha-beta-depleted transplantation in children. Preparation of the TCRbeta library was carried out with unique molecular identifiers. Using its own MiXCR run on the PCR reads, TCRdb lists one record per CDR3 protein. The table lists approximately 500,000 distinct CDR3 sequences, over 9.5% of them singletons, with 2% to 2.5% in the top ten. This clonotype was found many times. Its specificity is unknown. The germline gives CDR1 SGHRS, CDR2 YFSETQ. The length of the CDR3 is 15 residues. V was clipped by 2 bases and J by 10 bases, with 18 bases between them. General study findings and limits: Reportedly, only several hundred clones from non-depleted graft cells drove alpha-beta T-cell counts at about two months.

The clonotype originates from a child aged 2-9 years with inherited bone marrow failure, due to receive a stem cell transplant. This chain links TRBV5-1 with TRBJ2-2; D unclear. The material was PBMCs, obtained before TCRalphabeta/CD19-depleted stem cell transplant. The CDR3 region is CASSFYALDGKELFF. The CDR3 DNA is TGCGCCAGCAGCTTTTATGCGCTAGACGGAAAGGAGCTGTTTTTT.